This TCR beta chain was sequenced in a study of T cells after yellow fever vaccination (dated by TCRdb to between 2017 and 2020). With regard to the full study: Libraries from fractions with low cell numbers were prepared with the SMART-Seq v4 Ultra Low Input RNA kit. Two healthy male donors, one aged 18 to 29 and one aged 30 to 40 years, made up the cohort. To track T-cell clones before and after primary and booster YFV17D yellow fever vaccination, bulk TCR alpha and beta repertoires were sequenced longitudinally. Bulk PBMC replicates and cell subsets were isolated from blood drawn at multiple timepoints before and after both primary and secondary immunization. Study-wide conclusions, independent of this receptor: Because only a couple of donors were included in the study, the extent to which the findings can be generalized is limited. The secondary T-cell response was found to be weaker but faster than the primary response, with a peak reached on day 5 rather than on day 15. FACS-sorted repertoires could contain abundant contaminating clonotypes from the bulk population, so computational filtering was required. Most clones expanded after primary vaccination (96% of CD4 and around 88% of CD8) were re-detected after the booster, suggesting that broad memory maintenance occurred. A small fraction of clonotypes appeared in both the CD4 and CD8 compartments, likely as a result of convergent recombination.

This clonotype was recorded a few times. The specificity of this receptor is unknown. No base quality information exists; no much larger clone differs at one position. V loses 3 bases, J loses 0 bases, and the germline ends lie 10 bases apart. The germline V gene gives CDR1 as SGHDT and CDR2 as YYEEEE. From its cysteine to its phenylalanine, the CDR3 spans 15 amino acids. The entry retains the CDR3 DNA only, 45 bases that are in frame from base 1. In the paper's terms, the treatment or condition label means: live attenuated yellow fever vaccine strain. Two biological replicates of bulk PBMCs were collected at each blood-draw timepoint. PBMCs were isolated from peripheral blood using a standard Ficoll-Paque protocol. TriZol was used to extract RNA from bulk PBMCs, from CD4 and CD8 fractions, and from dextramer-positive and dextramer-negative fractions. TCR cDNA was synthesized by 5'RACE template switching, through which a universal primer site and unique molecular identifiers were introduced. Priming of cDNA synthesis was performed from both the TCR alpha and TCR beta constant segments. Two PCR steps were used to amplify libraries, with sample barcodes and sequencing adapters being added in the second step. Sequencing of libraries was performed on Illumina HiSeq 2500 (2x100 bp) or NovaSeq (2x150 bp). From the authors' description of their analysis: MIGEC handled demultiplexing of reads and collapsing into UMI consensus sequences, while MiXCR performed V(D)J alignment. Vaccine-responding clonotypes were identified with edgeR using replicate PBMC samples, with FDR below 0.01 and a log2 fold change above 5 up to day 15 being required. Each bulk clonotype received a CD4 or CD8 identity based on whether the sequenced CD4 or CD8 repertoire contained that clonotype at higher abundance. The raw public data were reprocessed by TCRdb itself: fastp quality trimming at Q25, MiXCR clonotype calling, in-frame beta chains only. Rows with one shared CDR3 protein collapse into an entry with the most common genes and DNA. The V and J calls here are based on TCRdb, not the publication. This sample gives a few hundred thousand distinct CDR3 sequences in total; about 6.9% of them show up just once. 18% of the sample lies in the top ten.

This chain is built from TRBV5-6 and TRBJ2-1, with no reliable assignment of the D segment. This TCR came from a man younger than 35 who received the YFV17D yellow fever vaccine. The source material was PBMCs, sampled 45 days after the first yellow fever vaccination. The CDR3 region has the sequence CASSSPRSSYNEQFF. The DNA is as follows: TGTGCCAGCAGCTCCCCTCGGAGCTCCTACAATGAGCAGTTCTTC.